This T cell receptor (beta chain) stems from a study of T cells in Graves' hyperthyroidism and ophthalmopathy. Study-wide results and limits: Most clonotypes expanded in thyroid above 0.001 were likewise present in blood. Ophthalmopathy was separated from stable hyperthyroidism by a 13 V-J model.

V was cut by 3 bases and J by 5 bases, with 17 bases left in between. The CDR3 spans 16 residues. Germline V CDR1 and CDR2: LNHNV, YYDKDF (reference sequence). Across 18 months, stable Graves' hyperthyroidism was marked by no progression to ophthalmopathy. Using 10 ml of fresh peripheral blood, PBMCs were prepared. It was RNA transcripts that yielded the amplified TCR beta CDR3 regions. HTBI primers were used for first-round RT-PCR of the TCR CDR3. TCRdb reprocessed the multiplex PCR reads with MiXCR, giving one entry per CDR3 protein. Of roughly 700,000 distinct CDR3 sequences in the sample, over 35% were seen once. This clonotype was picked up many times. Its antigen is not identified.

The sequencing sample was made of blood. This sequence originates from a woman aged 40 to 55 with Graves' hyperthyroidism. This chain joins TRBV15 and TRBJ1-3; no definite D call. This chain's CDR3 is CATSSTNGLVRNTIYF. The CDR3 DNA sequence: TGTGCCACCAGCAGTACAAACGGTTTGGTCCGAAACACCATATATTTT.